Below, 9 T cell receptor beta chains from the same sample are listed, as sequenced in a study of blood T cell repertoires in COVID-19. The protocol was immunoSEQ multiplex PCR, while the TCRdb copy is restricted to in-frame clones and leaves out a portion. The sample carries a few hundred thousand clones, roughly nine tenths recorded once. Specimen: peripheral blood. All receptors come from a woman in her thirties with COVID-19, enrolled during active disease.

The CDR3 nucleotides read TGTGCCAGCAGACTAGGGGGCCCCTTAGAGACCCAGTACTTC. Its translation: CASRLGGPLETQYF. The gene calls are TRBV6-6 and TRBJ2-5; 7 nucleotides match TRBD1. This CDR3 is 14 amino acids long. Germline V gives CDR1 MNHNY, CDR2 SVGAGI (reference sequence). Losses at the gene ends were 6 bases for V and 4 bases for J; bases not matched to a gene: 8.

The chain combines TRBV27 with TRBJ1-2; D is possibly TRBD1 (5 bases). Germline-derived CDR1 and CDR2 are MNHEY and SMNVEV (reference sequence). V lost 1 base to trimming and J lost 4 bases, with 16 bases between them. CDR3 length: 16 amino acids. As DNA, the CDR3 is TGTGCCAGCAGTTTATGGGCAGGGCACTCCTCCTATGGCTACACCTTC. Protein product: CASSLWAGHSSYGYTF.

V gene TRBV9 combines with J gene TRBJ1-2; TRBD1 agrees at 8 bases. Germline V gene data show CDR1 as SGDLS and CDR2 as YYNGEE. Unmatched junction bases numbered 12, after V lost 4 bases and J lost 4 bases. The length of the CDR3 is 16 residues. The CDR3 region is CASSPPDRDLFYGYTF. CDR3 in DNA: TGTGCCAGCAGCCCCCCGGACAGGGATCTTTTCTATGGCTACACCTTC.

This clone was detected only once. The J gene is TRBJ1-3, the V gene TRBV18; D remains ambiguous. CDR1 is KGHSH and CDR2 is LQKENI in the germline V gene. Trimming shortened V by 0 bases and J by 4 bases, and 7 bases separated the two germline ends. CDR3 length: 14 amino acids. The CDR3 DNA sequence: TGTGCCAGCTCACCACCTTCATTGGGAAACACCATATATTTT. Protein sequence: CASSPPSLGNTIYF.

The sample holds one count of this clone. The J gene is TRBJ2-7, the V gene TRBV10-3; 11 bases agree with TRBD1. The CDR3 is 15 residues long. CDR1 is ENHRY, CDR2 SYGVKD, per germline. J was trimmed by 0 bases and V by 4 bases; bases with no gene match: 2. CDR3 in amino acids: CAISGGTGGSYEQYF. Written as DNA, the CDR3 is TGTGCCATCAGTGGGGGGACAGGGGGCTCCTACGAGCAGTACTTC.

This clone appeared a single time. This chain uses TRBV6-2 or TRBV6-3 with TRBJ2-5, with 8 bases that match TRBD2. Germline V lookup: CDR1 MNHEY, CDR2 SVGEGT. Unmatched junction bases numbered 14, after V lost 6 bases and J lost 2 bases. CDR3 length: 17 amino acids. CDR3 loop: CASSPRTTGLGQETQYF. CDR3 nucleotides: TGTGCCAGCAGCCCTAGAACGACGGGACTAGGTCAAGAGACCCAGTACTTC.

The V gene is TRBV30, the J gene TRBJ1-4; 11 bases are a match to TRBD1. The CDR3 contains 15 residues. V was pared by 1 base and J by 8 bases, with 6 bases of the junction left unmatched. Germline CDR1 is GTSNPN and CDR2 is SVGIG (reference sequence). CDR3 nucleotides: TGTGCCTGGAGTGGGGACAGGGGGTTGGTCGAAAAACTGTTTTTT. Its protein product is CAWSGDRGLVEKLFF.

The chain links TRBV19 to TRBJ2-3, with 7 bases aligning to TRBD1. The junction had 5 bases not matched to a gene; V was cut back by 3 bases and J by 8 bases. The CDR3 extends over 13 amino acids. CDR1 and CDR2 (germline): LNHDA, SQIVND (reference sequence). The CDR3 DNA sequence: TGTGCCAGTAGTATCCCCAGGGGGAGTACGCAGTATTTT. Its translation: CASSIPRGSTQYF.

This chain links TRBV6-1 with TRBJ1-5; D may be TRBD1 (5 bases). Deletions cut 2 bases from V and 4 bases from J, with 9 bases between. This CDR3 comprises 14 residues. Per the germline V gene, CDR1 is MNHNS and CDR2 is SASEGT. The CDR3 DNA sequence: TGTGCCAGCAGTGAAACCCCAGGGAATCAGCCCCAGCATTTT. Amino acid sequence: CASSETPGNQPQHF.